The next 14 T cell receptor beta chains were all read from a single sample in a study of cytomegalovirus exposure and HLA in healthy donors. Libraries were prepared by immunoSEQ multiplex PCR; TCRdb keeps only in-frame clonotypes and omits some of them. Among just over 65,000 clones listed, approximately 97% were seen once. Material: PBMCs. All receptors come from a woman aged 18-29 years in good health and CMV-seropositive.

The chain recombines TRBV10-1 with TRBJ2-3; D may be TRBD2 (6 bases). Germline V CDR1 and CDR2: WNHNN, SYGVQD (reference sequence). This CDR3 has 14 residues. Trimming took 3 bases from V and 3 from J, leaving 10 bases between them. The CDR3 protein is CASSDGRETDTQYF. CDR3 bases: TGCGCCAGCAGTGACGGGAGAGAGACAGATACGCAGTATTTT.

This rearrangement joins TRBV5-4 to TRBJ2-5, with 10 positions matching TRBD2. J gave up 5 bases and V 4 bases, and 11 bases lay outside the gene matches. CDR3 length: 16 residues. The germline V gene has CDR1 SGHNT and CDR2 YYREEE (reference sequence). The CDR3 is CASSGEIAGGLETQYF. The CDR3 bases are TGTGCCAGCAGCGGGGAGATAGCGGGAGGTTTGGAGACCCAGTACTTC.

This sequence joins TRBV15 and TRBJ2-3; 7 bases are a match to TRBD2. CDR1 is LNHNV, CDR2 YYDKDF, per germline (reference sequence). The CDR3 covers 14 residues. Losses at the gene ends were 5 bases for V and 2 bases for J; bases not matched to a gene: 4. The CDR3 DNA reads as TGTGCCACCAGCGACCGACTAGCCACAGATACGCAGTATTTT. The encoded protein is CATSDRLATDTQYF.

The CDR3 region has the DNA TGTGCCAGCAGCGTAGCAATCGAGCAGTACTTC. Protein: CASSVAIEQYF. The chain couples TRBV9 to TRBJ2-7; no clear D. Germline V lookup: CDR1 SGDLS, CDR2 YYNGEE. The germline V and J ends were trimmed by 0 bases and 6 bases, with 4 bases remaining between them. The CDR3 loop spans 11 amino acids.

The rearrangement links TRBV28 to TRBJ2-1, with 8 positions matching TRBD1. V shed 1 base, J shed 8 bases, and the junction held 7 bases outside the gene matches. CDR3 length: 15 amino acids. CDR1 and CDR2 from the germline V gene are MDHEN and SYDVKM. Written as DNA, the CDR3 is TGTGCCAGCAGTTTATTAGGAGACAGGGGACATGAGCAGTTCTTC. Translating gives CASSLLGDRGHEQFF.

The chain carries TRBV29-1 and TRBJ1-1, with D uncertain. V was trimmed by 4 bases and J by 6 bases, leaving 9 bases between them. CDR1 and CDR2 (germline): SQVTM, ANQGSEA. CDR3 length equals 11 residues. The CDR3, as DNA: TGCAGCGTTGGCCTGCTAGCTGAAGCTTTCTTT. Its translation is CSVGLLAEAFF.

The V gene is TRBV4-1, the J gene TRBJ1-1; D is undetermined. The CDR3 totals 15 residues. Per germline, CDR1 MGHRA and CDR2 YSYEKL. Trimming took 1 base from V and 0 from J, leaving 9 bases between them. The CDR3 reads CASSQGTVLNTEAFF. The DNA of the CDR3 is TGCGCCAGCAGCCAAGGTACGGTCCTGAACACTGAAGCTTTCTTT.

The V call is TRBV15, the J call TRBJ2-7; 11 bases match TRBD2. The CDR3 loop spans 17 amino acids. The germline V gene has CDR1 LNHNV and CDR2 YYDKDF (reference sequence). Unmatched junction bases numbered 5, after V lost 0 bases and J lost 1 base. Here the CDR3 reads CATSRDPGTSGSYEQYF. CDR3 nucleotide sequence: TGTGCCACCAGCAGAGATCCAGGGACTAGCGGATCCTACGAGCAGTACTTC.

The chain joins TRBV4-1 to TRBJ1-5; a possible D gene is TRBD1 (6 bases). The germline V gene has CDR1 MGHRA and CDR2 YSYEKL. The V end was cut by 4 bases, the J end by 0 bases, with 10 bases between. The CDR3 has 15 residues. The CDR3: CASSPARGSNQPQHF. Written as DNA, the CDR3 is TGCGCCAGCAGCCCGGCCAGGGGTAGCAATCAGCCCCAGCATTTT.

In DNA form, the CDR3 reads TGTGCCAGCAGCTTACAGGGGCCTCAGGACGAGCAGTACTTC. It encodes CASSLQGPQDEQYF. This chain links TRBV7-9 with TRBJ2-7; D perhaps matches TRBD1 (6 bases). The germline CDR1 and CDR2 sequences are SEHNR and FQNEAQ (reference sequence). The V and J ends lost 2 bases and 5 bases respectively, with 13 bases between them. The CDR3 has 14 amino acids.

V gene TRBV30 combines with J gene TRBJ2-1; no firm D call. The germline gives CDR1 GTSNPN, CDR2 SVGIG (reference sequence). The CDR3 is 12 residues long. V shed 5 bases and J shed 6 bases, with 11 bases lying between them. The CDR3 reads CAWGDLGNEQFF. The CDR3 DNA is TGTGCCTGGGGAGATTTAGGCAATGAGCAGTTCTTC.

The chain uses TRBV5-4 and TRBJ1-5; D uncertain. The germline CDR1 and CDR2 sequences are SGHNT and YYREEE (reference sequence). This CDR3 has 15 amino acids. Trimming shortened V by 0 bases and J by 5 bases, and 12 bases separated the two germline ends. Here the CDR3 DNA reads TGTGCCAGCAGCTTGGGACCCGCCGGGGATCAGCCCCAGCATTTT. Its protein product is CASSLGPAGDQPQHF. Supplemented by reference TRBV5-4 and TRBJ1-5, the full variable domain reads ETGVTQSPTHLIKTRGQQVTLRCSSQSGHNTVSWYQQALGQGPQFIFQYYREEENGRGNFPPRFSGLQFPNYSSELNVNALELDDSALYLCASSLGPAGDQPQHFGDGTRLSIL.

The J gene is TRBJ2-1, the V gene TRBV5-4; the D is unclear. Trimming shortened V by 0 bases and J by 0 bases, and 4 bases separated the two germline ends. Germline loops: CDR1 SGHNT, CDR2 YYREEE (reference sequence). This CDR3 spans 14 amino acids. In nucleotides, the CDR3 is TGTGCCAGCAGCTTGGCTAACTCCTACAATGAGCAGTTCTTC. It specifies CASSLANSYNEQFF.

This sequence joins TRBV27 and TRBJ1-2; TRBD1 matches 8 bases. Germline CDR1 MNHEY, CDR2 SMNVEV (reference sequence). J was trimmed by 3 bases and V by 5 bases; bases with no gene match: 5. This CDR3 has 14 residues. The CDR3 loop reads CASSENRGYYGYTF. Written as DNA, the CDR3 is TGTGCCAGCAGTGAAAACAGGGGGTACTATGGCTACACCTTC.